These T cell receptor beta chains were read from a single sample in a study of regulatory T cells in long-lasting Graves disease. TCRdb ran MiXCR on the multiplex PCR reads and lists one entry per CDR3 protein. The sample has a few hundred thousand distinct CDR3 sequences, about 15% seen once. These records were also assigned to another study, of T cells in Graves' hyperthyroidism and ophthalmopathy.

The sample consisted of peripheral blood mononuclear cells (PBMCs), taken at new diagnosis, from a patient treated with antithyroid drugs. The receptors were gathered from a woman aged 40 to 49 with Graves disease. Both conserved end residues are part of each CDR3. A D gene is named only where the DNA matches it firmly. The size entry is marked missing in some rows and otherwise reads once, few, many or a size class.

clone size: many; D gene: -; V gene: TRBV27; J gene: TRBJ1-1; CDR3 DNA: TGTGCCAGCAGTACAAACACACAAAACACTGAAGCTTTCTTT; CDR3 protein: CASSTNTQNTEAFF
clone size: -; D gene: TRBD2; V gene: TRBV20-1; J gene: TRBJ2-2; CDR3 DNA: TGCAGTGCAAGTAGCGGGAGAGGTACCGGGGAGCTGTTTTTT; CDR3 protein: CSASSGRGTGELFF
clone size: many; D gene: -; V gene: TRBV5-1; J gene: TRBJ1-5; CDR3 DNA: TGCGCCAGCAGGCAGGGCGTAGGGGGCAATCAGCCCCAGCATTTT; CDR3 protein: CASRQGVGGNQPQHF
clone size: few; D gene: -; V gene: TRBV20-1; J gene: TRBJ2-4; CDR3 DNA: TGCAGTGCTAGGGGGGGACAGCAAAACATTCAGTACTTC; CDR3 protein: CSARGGQQNIQYF
clone size: many; D gene: -; V gene: TRBV20-1; J gene: TRBJ2-3; CDR3 DNA: TGCAGTGCTAGAGTCGGGGGCGCAGATACGCAGTATTTT; CDR3 protein: CSARVGGADTQYF
clone size: -; D gene: -; V gene: TRBV9; J gene: TRBJ1-2; CDR3 DNA: TGTGCCAGCAGCGTAGAAGGAGGGGGGAGAGCTAACTATGGCTACACCTTC; CDR3 protein: CASSVEGGGRANYGYTF
clone size: few; D gene: TRBD1; V gene: TRBV12-5; J gene: TRBJ1-5; CDR3 DNA: TGTGCTAGTGGTTTCCTGACAGGGAGTAGCAATCAGCCCCAGCATTTT; CDR3 protein: CASGFLTGSSNQPQHF
clone size: many; D gene: -; V gene: TRBV29-1; J gene: TRBJ2-7; CDR3 DNA: TGCAGCGTTGAGAACGGAGTCTCCTACGAGCAGTACTTC; CDR3 protein: CSVENGVSYEQYF
clone size: many; D gene: TRBD1; V gene: TRBV28; J gene: TRBJ2-7; CDR3 DNA: TGTGCCAGCAGGCCCGGGACAGGCGCCTCCTACGAGCAGTACTTC; CDR3 protein: CASRPGTGASYEQYF
clone size: few; D gene: -; V gene: TRBV9; J gene: TRBJ1-1; CDR3 DNA: TGTGCCAGCAGCCAAGATATGGGACCAGAAGCTTTCTTT; CDR3 protein: CASSQDMGPEAFF
clone size: -; D gene: -; V gene: TRBV11-2; J gene: TRBJ1-1; CDR3 DNA: TGTGCCAGCGGCTTAGGCGTTTCGGACAACACTGAAGCTTTCTTT; CDR3 protein: CASGLGVSDNTEAFF
clone size: many; D gene: TRBD1; V gene: TRBV28; J gene: TRBJ2-7; CDR3 DNA: TGTGCCAGCAGTCCCTGGACAGGGACCGAGCAGTACTTC; CDR3 protein: CASSPWTGTEQYF
clone size: few; D gene: TRBD2; V gene: TRBV10-3; J gene: TRBJ2-3; CDR3 DNA: TGTGCCATCCAAGGACTAGCGGAAGGTGGAGATACGCAGTATTTT; CDR3 protein: CAIQGLAEGGDTQYF
clone size: -; D gene: TRBD2; V gene: TRBV9; J gene: TRBJ2-3; CDR3 DNA: TGTGCCAGCAGCGTAGACCTACTAGCGGGAGTGGGCACAGATACGCAGTATTTT; CDR3 protein: CASSVDLLAGVGTDTQYF
clone size: many; D gene: TRBD2; V gene: TRBV6-2/TRBV6-3; J gene: TRBJ2-3; CDR3 DNA: TGTGCCAGCAGTTACTCGTGGAGCGGGAGTGTGGATACGCAGTATTTT; CDR3 protein: CASSYSWSGSVDTQYF
clone size: many; D gene: -; V gene: TRBV24-1; J gene: TRBJ2-6; CDR3 DNA: TGTGCCACCAGTGATTTCCAGGACAGCCGGGGCAGCTCTGGGGCCAACGTCCTGACTTTC; CDR3 protein: CATSDFQDSRGSSGANVLTF
clone size: many; D gene: -; V gene: TRBV2; J gene: TRBJ2-3; CDR3 DNA: TGTGCCAGCAGTGAAGCACCAGCAAAGCTGGATACGCAGTATTTT; CDR3 protein: CASSEAPAKLDTQYF
clone size: many; D gene: -; V gene: TRBV28; J gene: TRBJ2-2; CDR3 DNA: TGTGCCAGCAGTCCCAACAGGGGGGGCACCGGGGAGCTGTTTTTT; CDR3 protein: CASSPNRGGTGELFF
clone size: -; D gene: TRBD2; V gene: TRBV6-2/TRBV6-3; J gene: TRBJ2-3; CDR3 DNA: TGTGCCAGCAGTTACCTTCCTAGCGGGAGTCGCCCAGATACGCAGTATTTT; CDR3 protein: CASSYLPSGSRPDTQYF
clone size: -; D gene: TRBD1; V gene: TRBV28; J gene: TRBJ1-2; CDR3 DNA: TGTGCCAGCAGTTCGCCGACAGGGGGCGTCTATGGCTACACCTTC; CDR3 protein: CASSSPTGGVYGYTF
clone size: many; D gene: -; V gene: TRBV27; J gene: TRBJ1-1; CDR3 DNA: TGTGCCAGCAGTTTTTATGGGGGAAGGAACACTGAAGCTTTCTTT; CDR3 protein: CASSFYGGRNTEAFF
clone size: -; D gene: -; V gene: TRBV11-2; J gene: TRBJ1-1; CDR3 DNA: TGTGCCAGCAGCTTCGGGGTTCGGGGAACTGAAGCTTTCTTT; CDR3 protein: CASSFGVRGTEAFF